A selection of T cell receptor beta chains follows, all from one sample in a study of tissue T cells after allogeneic stem cell transplantation. Some clones are missing from TCRdb's copy, which holds only in-frame ones; the method was immunoSEQ multiplex PCR. The repertoire has roughly 3,100 clones, about 64% of them found once; the top ten carry about 15%. The input for sequencing was descending colon tissue, taken at autopsy. The receptors stem from a male patient of 60 years or more with steroid-refractory graft-versus-host disease after an allogeneic stem cell transplant. Some T cells may arise from the graft donor. The CDR3 runs from the conserved cysteine through the conserved F or W. The order of the fields is CDR3 protein, CDR3 DNA, V gene, D gene, clone size, J gene. The D gene is left open where the match is weak. Size is stated for part of the rows, as once, few or many counts, or as a class when the clone is expanded.

CASSIYSEQFF	TGTGCCAGTAGTATCTATAGTGAGCAGTTCTTC	TRBV19	NA	NA	TRBJ2-1
CASSQPWASYEQYF	TGTGCCAGCAGCCAACCCTGGGCCTCCTACGAGCAGTACTTC	TRBV3-1/TRBV3-2	NA	NA	TRBJ2-7
CASSSQGANEQYF	TGTGCCAGCAGCTCGCAGGGGGCGAACGAGCAGTACTTC	TRBV5-4	TRBD1	medium-sized	TRBJ2-7
CASSLTGLSPLHF	TGTGCCAGCAGCTTGACAGGCCTTTCACCCCTCCACTTT	TRBV5-6	NA	NA	TRBJ1-6
CSVLGSNEKLFF	TGCAGCGTTCTTGGCTCTAATGAAAAACTGTTTTTT	TRBV29-1	NA	medium-sized	TRBJ1-4
CARPDPTDTQYF	TGTGCCCGCCCGGATCCCACAGATACGCAGTATTTT	TRBV10-3	NA	NA	TRBJ2-3
CASSWGSWGNQPQHF	TGTGCCAGCAGCTGGGGTTCATGGGGCAATCAGCCCCAGCATTTT	TRBV5-8	NA	few	TRBJ1-5
CASSNGLPGEKLFF	TGTGCCAGCAGCAACGGTCTCCCAGGGGAAAAACTGTTTTTT	TRBV4-2	NA	NA	TRBJ1-4
CASSQDYGSGYTF	TGTGCCAGCAGCCAAGATTATGGGAGCGGCTACACCTTC	TRBV3-1/TRBV3-2	NA	few	TRBJ1-2
CASGQSYEQYF	TGTGCCAGCGGGCAATCCTACGAGCAGTACTTC	TRBV12-3/TRBV12-4	NA	NA	TRBJ2-7
CASSLTRETQYF	TGTGCCAGCAGTTTAACGAGGGAGACCCAGTACTTC	TRBV12-3/TRBV12-4	NA	few	TRBJ2-5
CASRSSPGSGEQYF	TGTGCCAGCCGGTCATCTCCGGGATCGGGCGAGCAGTACTTC	TRBV19	NA	NA	TRBJ2-7
CASSPPGRQSNTIYF	TGTGCCAGCTCACCACCGGGCAGGCAATCAAACACCATATATTTT	TRBV18	NA	NA	TRBJ1-3
CASSRDRPPYEQYF	TGTGCCAGCAGTCGAGACAGGCCGCCCTACGAGCAGTACTTC	TRBV9	NA	NA	TRBJ2-7
CASNRDRPTYEQYF	TGTGCCAGCAACCGGGACAGGCCTACCTACGAGCAGTACTTC	TRBV3-1/TRBV3-2	TRBD1	NA	TRBJ2-7
CASSHGIAKNIQYF	TGCGCCAGCAGCCACGGGATAGCCAAAAACATTCAGTACTTC	TRBV5-1	NA	few	TRBJ2-4
CASSLGHSGELFF	TGTGCCAGCAGCCTTGGCCATTCCGGGGAGCTGTTTTTT	TRBV11-3	NA	NA	TRBJ2-2
CATSRDLGNQPQHF	TGTGCCACCAGCAGAGATCTAGGCAATCAGCCCCAGCATTTT	TRBV15	NA	few	TRBJ1-5
CASSLGRGSYGYTF	TGTGCCAGCAGCTTAGGCCGGGGTTCCTATGGCTACACCTTC	TRBV7-9	NA	few	TRBJ1-2
CASGLVRSGYSYNSPLHF	TGTGCTAGTGGTTTGGTACGGAGTGGGTACTCCTATAATTCACCCCTCCACTTT	TRBV12-5	NA	NA	TRBJ1-6
CASSEGPLGSSIQYF	TGTGCCAGCAGTGAAGGGCCCCTCGGCAGCAGCATTCAGTACTTC	TRBV6-1	NA	NA	TRBJ2-4
CASSLDSETQYF	TGTGCCAGCAGTTTAGATTCGGAGACCCAGTACTTC	TRBV12-3/TRBV12-4	NA	NA	TRBJ2-5
CASSTYRDNEQFF	TGTGCCAGCAGCACCTACAGGGACAATGAGCAGTTCTTC	TRBV6-5	NA	NA	TRBJ2-1
CASSPSAGGQETQYF	TGTGCCAGCAGCCCATCAGCGGGGGGCCAAGAGACCCAGTACTTC	TRBV9	TRBD2	NA	TRBJ2-5
CASLGGSSYNEQFF	TGCGCCAGCCTGGGGGGGAGCTCCTACAATGAGCAGTTCTTC	TRBV5-1	TRBD2	NA	TRBJ2-1
CASSLGTQPQHF	TGTGCCAGCAGCTTGGGAACTCAGCCCCAGCATTTT	TRBV7-9	NA	NA	TRBJ1-5
CASGGSQETQYF	TGCGCCAGCGGGGGCTCACAAGAGACCCAGTACTTC	TRBV10-1	NA	NA	TRBJ2-5
CSARTIYGYTF	TGCAGTGCGCGGACCATCTATGGCTACACCTTC	TRBV20-1	NA	NA	TRBJ1-2
CASSLVRETQYF	TGTGCCAGCAGCTTGGTACGCGAGACCCAGTACTTC	TRBV5-6	NA	few	TRBJ2-5
CASSLAPTGRETQYF	TGTGCCAGCAGCTTAGCCCCGACAGGGCGAGAGACCCAGTACTTC	TRBV11-2	TRBD1	NA	TRBJ2-5
CASRGTSGGSYEQYF	TGTGCCAGCAGGGGGACTAGCGGGGGTTCCTACGAGCAGTACTTC	TRBV6-4	TRBD2	NA	TRBJ2-7
CASSEAGPPYNEQFF	TGTGCCAGCAGTGAAGCGGGGCCCCCCTACAATGAGCAGTTCTTC	TRBV6-1	NA	NA	TRBJ2-1
CASSTSPTVNYGYTF	TGCGCCAGCAGCACCTCCCCTACAGTTAACTATGGCTACACCTTC	TRBV5-1	NA	medium-sized	TRBJ1-2
CASSPQREKLFF	TGTGCCAGCTCACCCCAGAGGGAAAAACTGTTTTTT	TRBV18	NA	NA	TRBJ1-4
CASSPGLALNEQFF	TGTGCCAGCAGCCCCGGACTAGCGCTAAATGAGCAGTTCTTC	TRBV7-2	TRBD2	NA	TRBJ2-1
CASHQRQGARNEQFF	TGCGCCAGCCACCAGAGGCAGGGGGCGAGGAATGAGCAGTTCTTC	TRBV4-1	TRBD1	NA	TRBJ2-1
CASSLGANTEAFF	TGTGCCAGCAGCTTAGGGGCGAACACTGAAGCTTTCTTT	TRBV11-1	NA	few	TRBJ1-1
CASSLASRELFF	TGTGCCAGCAGTTTAGCTAGCCGGGAGCTGTTTTTT	TRBV12-3/TRBV12-4	NA	once	TRBJ2-2
CASSGDRVRNIQYF	TGTGCCAGCAGTGGGGACAGGGTGAGAAACATTCAGTACTTC	TRBV2	TRBD1	once	TRBJ2-4
CASSLDRSQETQYF	TGCGCCAGCAGCTTGGACAGGTCACAAGAGACCCAGTACTTC	TRBV5-1	NA	NA	TRBJ2-5
CASSETDGPNTEAFF	TGTGCCAGCAGCGAAACGGACGGGCCGAACACTGAAGCTTTCTTT	TRBV7-9	NA	NA	TRBJ1-1
CASGPGGYEQYF	TGTGCCAGCGGCCCTGGGGGTTACGAGCAGTACTTC	TRBV7-9	NA	few	TRBJ2-7
CATSDWKNNEQFF	TGTGCCACCAGTGATTGGAAGAACAATGAGCAGTTCTTC	TRBV24-1	NA	NA	TRBJ2-1
CASSIPGIPDTQYF	TGTGCCAGCAGCATACCAGGGATCCCAGATACGCAGTATTTT	TRBV9	NA	NA	TRBJ2-3
CASSPAGLGTGELFF	TGTGCCAGCAGCCCAGCGGGTTTGGGCACCGGGGAGCTGTTTTTT	TRBV7-3	NA	NA	TRBJ2-2
CASSSRQISPLHF	TGTGCCAGCAGCTCTCGACAGATTTCACCCCTCCACTTT	TRBV7-8	NA	medium-sized	TRBJ1-6
CASSHPPGGPANTEAFF	TGTGCCAGCAGCCACCCCCCGGGCGGACCGGCGAACACTGAAGCTTTCTTT	TRBV7-9	NA	NA	TRBJ1-1
CASSRGGSGNYGYTF	TGTGCCAGCAGCAGAGGGGGTTCGGGTAACTATGGCTACACCTTC	TRBV27	NA	once	TRBJ1-2
CASSQEPGELFF	TGTGCCAGCAGCCAAGAGCCCGGGGAGCTGTTTTTT	TRBV3-1/TRBV3-2	NA	NA	TRBJ2-2
CASTQGVGAGANVLTF	TGTGCCAGCACCCAGGGGGTAGGGGCTGGGGCCAACGTCCTGACTTTC	TRBV7-2	TRBD1	NA	TRBJ2-6
CASSDSGRSSPDTQYF	TGTGCCAGCAGTGACTCCGGCCGAAGTTCCCCAGATACGCAGTATTTT	TRBV6-4	NA	NA	TRBJ2-3
CASSFTGPYNEQFF	TGCGCCAGCAGCTTTACAGGGCCCTACAATGAGCAGTTCTTC	TRBV5-1	NA	NA	TRBJ2-1
CAISDHSEGLNQPQHF	TGTGCCATCAGTGACCATTCCGAGGGCCTTAATCAGCCCCAGCATTTT	TRBV10-3	NA	NA	TRBJ1-5
CASSFMGTNTGELFF	TGTGCCAGCAGCTTTATGGGGACTAACACCGGGGAGCTGTTTTTT	TRBV5-5	NA	NA	TRBJ2-2
CASSFGETQYF	TGTGCCAGCAGCTTTGGGGAGACCCAGTACTTC	TRBV5-6	NA	NA	TRBJ2-5
CASAKQGQETQYF	TGTGCCAGTGCCAAGCAAGGCCAAGAGACCCAGTACTTC	TRBV19	NA	few	TRBJ2-5
CASSLGGTVTYEQYF	TGTGCCAGCAGCTTAGGGGGGACGGTTACCTACGAGCAGTACTTC	TRBV7-2	NA	NA	TRBJ2-7
CASSDTRGPGGYGYTF	TGTGCCAGCAGCGACACCAGGGGCCCCGGCGGCTATGGCTACACCTTC	TRBV5-4	NA	NA	TRBJ1-2
CASSEASGGAHGAYNEQFF	TGTGCCAGCAGTGAAGCTAGCGGGGGGGCTCACGGCGCCTACAATGAGCAGTTCTTC	TRBV2	TRBD2	hyperexpanded	TRBJ2-1
CASSDWLAGFQETQYF	TGTGCCAGCAGTGACTGGCTAGCGGGTTTCCAAGAGACCCAGTACTTC	TRBV2	TRBD2	NA	TRBJ2-5